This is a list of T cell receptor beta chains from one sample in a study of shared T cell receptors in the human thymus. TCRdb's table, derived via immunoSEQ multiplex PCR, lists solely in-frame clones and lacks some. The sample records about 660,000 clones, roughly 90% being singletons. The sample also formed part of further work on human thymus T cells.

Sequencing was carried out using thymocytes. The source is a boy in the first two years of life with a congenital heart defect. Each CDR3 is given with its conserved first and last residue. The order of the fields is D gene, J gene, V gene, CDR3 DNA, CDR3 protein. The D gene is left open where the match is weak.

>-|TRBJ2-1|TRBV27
TGTGCCAGCAGTCGCGGGCGTGAGCAGTTCTTC
CASSRGREQFF
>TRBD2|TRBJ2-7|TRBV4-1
TGCGCCAGCAGCCAAGATAGGAAGACTAGCGGGGATCCCTACGAGCAGTACTTC
CASSQDRKTSGDPYEQYF
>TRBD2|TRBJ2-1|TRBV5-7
TGTGCCAGCAGCTTGGGGACTAGACCGACTTTATCCTACAATGAGCAGTTCTTC
CASSLGTRPTLSYNEQFF
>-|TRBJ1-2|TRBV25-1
TGTGCCAGCAGTCCCCAGGACACTCCGGGCCTCTATGGCTACACCTTC
CASSPQDTPGLYGYTF
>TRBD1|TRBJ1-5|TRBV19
TGTGCCAGTAGTGTGGGGGGACAGGGAAGTGTTAACCAAGTTTCTAGCAATCAGCCCCAGCATTTT
CASSVGGQGSVNQVSSNQPQHF
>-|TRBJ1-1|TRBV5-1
TGCGCCAGCAGCTCACGAGTGAACACTGAAGCTTTCTTT
CASSSRVNTEAFF
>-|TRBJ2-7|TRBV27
TGTGCCAGCAGTTCCTCCTCGACAGGCTCCTACGAGCAGTACTTC
CASSSSSTGSYEQYF
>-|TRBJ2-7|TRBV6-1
TGTGCCAGCAAGTTTTTTCGAACTGGCTACGAGCAGTACTTC
CASKFFRTGYEQYF
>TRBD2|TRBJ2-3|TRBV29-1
TGCAGCGTTGGACTAGCGGGAGTGCCCCGCACAGATACGCAGTATTTT
CSVGLAGVPRTDTQYF
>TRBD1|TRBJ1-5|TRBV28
TGTGCCAGCAGCCCCCGGACAGGGGAAAGGCAACACCCCCATACCCAATTTAGCAATCAGCCCCAGCATTTT
CASSPRTGERQHPHTQFSNQPQHF
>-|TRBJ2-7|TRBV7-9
TGTGCCAGCAGCTCCCTTAATTTC
CASSSLNF